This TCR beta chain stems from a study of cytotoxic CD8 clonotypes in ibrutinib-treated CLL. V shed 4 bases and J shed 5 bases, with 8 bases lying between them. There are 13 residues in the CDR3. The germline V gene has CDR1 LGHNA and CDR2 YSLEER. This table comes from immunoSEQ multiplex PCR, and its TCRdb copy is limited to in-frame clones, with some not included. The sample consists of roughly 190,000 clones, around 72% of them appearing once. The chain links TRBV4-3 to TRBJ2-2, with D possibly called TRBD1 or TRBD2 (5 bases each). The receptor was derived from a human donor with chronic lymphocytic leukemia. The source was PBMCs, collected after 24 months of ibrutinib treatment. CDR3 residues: CASSRGTTGELFF. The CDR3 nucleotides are TGCGCCAGCAGCCGGGGGACGACCGGGGAGCTGTTTTTT.